The subject of this entry is one T cell receptor (beta chain). CDR1 is MNHEY, CDR2 SVGAGI, per germline. J gave up 7 bases and V 0 bases, and 3 bases lay outside the gene matches. The CDR3 runs to 15 residues. This sample was taken from a study of blood T cell repertoires in COVID-19. Study in general: The analysed material was cDNA or gDNA that came from T cells, B-cell-depleted T cells, or PBMCs.

Assay used: immunoSEQ multiplex PCR; TCRdb lists only in-frame clones, some missing. The sample shows 200,000 to 300,000 clones, approximately 83% of them seen only once. The rearrangement links TRBV6-5 to TRBJ2-3; 11 nucleotides align to TRBD2. This TCR was sampled from a woman aged 30 to 39 who had recovered from COVID-19. The sample was peripheral blood. The CDR3 is CASSYSTSGVHTQYF. The CDR3 DNA sequence: TGTGCCAGCAGTTACTCGACTAGCGGGGTGCATACGCAGTATTTT.